This record looks at one T cell receptor (beta chain) sequence and its context. Its antigen is not identified. The data stem from a study of beta chain features in type 1 diabetes. Across the study: Nearly 110,000,000 sorted cells were examined across all samples. General study findings and limits: Relative to healthy donors, patients appeared to have naive, central memory and Treg TCRB repertoires that were more similar.

The whole isolated RNA underwent reverse transcription, so sequencing captured expressed TCRB transcripts. The assay was immunoSEQ multiplex PCR, and TCRdb's table has in-frame clones only and misses some. The sample consists of 330,000 or so clones, around 20% of them appearing once. The CDR3 runs to 17 residues. V was clipped by 0 bases and J by 2 bases; unmatched bases: 1. Germline V gene sequence: CDR1 ENHRY, CDR2 SYGVKD. Sequencing input: naive CD4+ T cells from blood. The chain links TRBV10-3 to TRBJ2-3, with 14 bases lining up with TRBD2. This receptor was obtained from a woman under 30 in good health. The CDR3 protein is CAISESTSGRATDTQYF. The CDR3 nucleotides are TGTGCCATCAGTGAGTCGACTAGCGGGAGGGCCACAGATACGCAGTATTTT.